The 32 T cell receptor beta chains below were found in one sample sequenced in a study of blood T cells in healthy people across ages. With a J-beta primer mix and a sample-barcoded 5' primer, a second PCR ran 7 to 11 cycles. One entry per CDR3 protein, called by TCRdb with MiXCR from the 5' RACE reads. The sample contains hundreds of thousands of distinct CDR3 sequences, 58% of which appear only once. The sequenced material came from blood. Receptor source: a man in his fifties or sixties in good health.

The chain recombines TRBV20-1 with TRBJ2-5; TRBD1 agrees at 9 bases. The DNA end is a closer match to TRBJ2-7, so the J assignment may be wrong. The V gene's germline CDR1 is DFQATT and CDR2 SNEGSKA (reference sequence). The CDR3 runs 15 residues. CDR3 protein: CSATPRTGAAYEQYF. In DNA, the CDR3 is TGCAGTGCTACCCCCCGGACAGGGGCGGCCTACGAGCAGTACTTC.

The chain carries TRBV2 and TRBJ2-3, with 13 nucleotides matching TRBD2. Germline V gene sequence: CDR1 SNHLY, CDR2 FYNNEI. V dropped 8 bases and J dropped 2; count of bases not matched to a gene: 7. The CDR3 runs to 16 residues. The CDR3 spells CASLMGLAGLTDTQYF. The CDR3 DNA reads as TGTGCCAGCCTGATGGGACTAGCGGGGCTCACAGATACGCAGTATTTT.

This clonotype turned up a few times. The gene calls are TRBV29-1 and TRBJ2-7; maybe TRBD2 (5 bases). Germline CDR1 reads SQVTM; CDR2 reads ANQGSEA. This CDR3 is 14 amino acids long. V was cut by 4 bases and J by 0 bases, with 13 bases left in between. DNA for the CDR3: TGCAGCGTTGCGGCCACTAGGCACTCCTACGAGCAGTACTTC. The encoded protein is CSVAATRHSYEQYF.

This chain uses TRBV27 with TRBJ1-1; the D gene is possibly TRBD1 (6 bases). This CDR3 is 11 amino acids long. V was clipped by 6 bases and J by 7 bases, with 9 bases between them. Germline CDR1 is MNHEY and CDR2 is SMNVEV (reference sequence). The CDR3 coding sequence is TGTGCCAGCAGGTGGACAGATGAAGCTTTCTTT. This codes for CASRWTDEAFF.

The gene calls are TRBV20-1 and TRBJ2-3, with D perhaps TRBD1 (5 bases). Germline CDR1 DFQATT, CDR2 SNEGSKA (reference sequence). V dropped 5 bases and J dropped 7 bases, with 10 bases sitting between them. The CDR3 consists of 11 residues. CDR3 residues: CSAPRQNTQYF. The CDR3 DNA is TGCAGTGCTCCCCGACAGAATACGCAGTATTTT.

This clonotype was seen ten or more times. A much larger clone lies a single base off, so this may be a read error. This rearrangement joins TRBV7-2 to TRBJ2-7, with D perhaps matching TRBD1 (5 bases). Germline CDR1 and CDR2: SGHTA and FQGNSA. The CDR3 is 14 amino acids. V was cut by 5 bases and J by 6 bases, with 17 bases left in between. The CDR3 DNA reads as TGTGCCAGCAGCGTAGTCGATCAGGGCGGCGAGCAGTACTTC. This encodes CASSVVDQGGEQYF.

J is TRBJ2-7 and V is TRBV7-9; D possibly uses TRBD1 or TRBD2 (5 bases each). The germline V gene encodes CDR1 SEHNR and CDR2 FQNEAQ (reference sequence). This CDR3 is built from 12 residues. V was shortened by 1 base and J by 6 bases, with 7 bases between the two germline ends. The CDR3 DNA is TGTGCCAGCAGCTTAGGAGGGGTCGAGCAGTACTTC. This gives the protein CASSLGGVEQYF.

This chain links TRBV7-9 with TRBJ2-3; 7 bases are shared with TRBD2. The CDR3 has 14 amino acids. The junction had 5 bases not matched to a gene; V was cut back by 7 bases and J by 1 base. Germline CDR1 SEHNR, CDR2 FQNEAQ (reference sequence). The CDR3 nucleotides are TGTGCCAGCACCACCGCGGGGGGCACAGATACGCAGTATTTT. Translation: CASTTAGGTDTQYF.

The chain is built from TRBV27 and TRBJ2-1; D is possibly TRBD1 (6 bases). This CDR3 has 15 residues. Germline V gives CDR1 MNHEY, CDR2 SMNVEV (reference sequence). The V gene lost 5 bases and the J gene lost 2 bases, with 13 bases spanning the gap. CDR3 nucleotide sequence: TGTGCCAGCAGTCTCCGACAGGATACCTACAATGAGCAGTTCTTC. Its protein product is CASSLRQDTYNEQFF.

This clonotype was recorded a few times. This chain uses TRBV10-1 with TRBJ2-7; no clear D gene. CDR3 length equals 11 residues. Trimming left V 3 bases short and J 6 bases short, with 6 bases between. Germline values: CDR1 WNHNN, CDR2 SYGVQD (reference sequence). CDR3 sequence (DNA): TGCGCCAGCAGTGACCTAGTCGAGCAGTACTTC. Amino acids: CASSDLVEQYF.

This clonotype was recorded a few times. The chain joins TRBV27 to TRBJ1-4; tentatively, D is TRBD1 (5 bases). The germline V and J ends were trimmed by 1 base and 5 bases, with 14 bases remaining between them. The CDR3 covers 16 residues. CDR1 is MNHEY and CDR2 is SMNVEV in the germline V gene (reference sequence). CDR3 DNA: TGTGCCAGCAGTTTATATCTGGGGACGGGCAATGAAAAACTGTTTTTT. It specifies CASSLYLGTGNEKLFF.

This chain joins TRBV24-1 and TRBJ2-3; a weak D match, TRBD2 (6 bases). The CDR3 loop spans 11 amino acids. Germline lookup yields CDR1 KGHDR and CDR2 SFDVKD. Trimming removed 10 bases from V and 6 bases from J, with 10 bases in between. CDR3 sequence (DNA): TGTGCCACTGGAGGGGAGGATACGCAGTATTTT. Translation: CATGGEDTQYF.

A remark on this clonotype: One end of the junction does not line up with germline, which may come from a read error. CDR3 in amino acids: CASSYGGSSYNEQIF. The CDR3 DNA is TGTGCCAGCAGTTACGGGGGGAGCTCCTACAATGAGCAGATCTTC. V and J are TRBV6-6 and TRBJ2-1, with D possibly TRBD2 on 6 matching bases. The germline V gene has CDR1 MNHNY and CDR2 SVGAGI (reference sequence). The CDR3 is 15 residues long.

The chain employs TRBV11-2 and TRBJ1-1; possible D gene TRBD1, 5 bases. Germline assignment: CDR1 SGHAT and CDR2 FQNNGV. The CDR3 extends over 16 amino acids. Deletions cut 1 base from V and 1 base from J, with 13 bases between. The CDR3 bases are TGTGCCAGCAGCTTAGCCGCCCAGGGTAAGAACACTGAAGCTTTCTTT. Its translation: CASSLAAQGKNTEAFF. Full variable domain (remainder filled in from reference TRBV11-2 and TRBJ1-1): EAGVAQSPRYKIIEKRQSVAFWCNPISGHATLYWYQQILGQGPKLLIQFQNNGVVDDSQLPKDRFSAERLKGVDSTLKIQPAKLEDSAVYLCASSLAAQGKNTEAFFGQGTRLTVV.

The gene calls are TRBV4-1 and TRBJ2-6; 10 bases are shared with TRBD1. Per germline, CDR1 MGHRA and CDR2 YSYEKL. This CDR3 region has 18 residues. V shed 3 bases, J shed 4 bases, and the junction held 9 bases outside the gene matches. The DNA of the CDR3 is TGCGCCAGCAGCCAGGGACGACAGGGGGCTGACGGGGCCAACGTCCTGACTTTC. This translates into CASSQGRQGADGANVLTF.

The rearrangement joins TRBV20-1 to TRBJ1-4; D call uncertain. CDR1 and CDR2 from the germline V gene are DFQATT and SNEGSKA (reference sequence). The V end lost 3 bases, the J end lost 8 bases, and 13 bases lay between the germline ends. CDR3 length: 13 residues. The CDR3 reads CSASRGGSEKLFF. DNA of the CDR3: TGCAGTGCTAGCCGCGGCGGGAGCGAAAAACTGTTTTTT.

This clonotype turned up a few times. J is TRBJ2-5 and V is TRBV14; the D is unclear. Near its end, the DNA agrees better with TRBJ2-4, so the J call may be wrong. CDR3 length: 13 residues. The V gene's germline CDR1 is SGHDN and CDR2 FVKESK. The CDR3 nucleotides are TGTGCCAGCGGGCCGCCGGGTTTTAACATTCAGTACTTC. This codes for CASGPPGFNIQYF.

The J gene is TRBJ2-1, the V gene TRBV7-2, with TRBD2 identical over 15 bases. CDR1 is SGHTA and CDR2 is FQGNSA in the germline V gene. J gave up 12 bases and V 0 bases, and 0 bases lay outside the gene matches. The length of the CDR3 is 14 residues. The DNA for the CDR3 is TGTGCCAGCAGCTTAGCGGGACTAGCGGGGGGGCAGTTCTTC. Encoded protein: CASSLAGLAGGQFF.

In regard to this clonotype: Relative to the germline gene, one junction end is altered; a read error may explain this. This chain uses TRBV7-8 with TRBJ2-1; 9 bases agree with TRBD2. The germline V gene encodes CDR1 SGHVS and CDR2 FQNEAQ. The CDR3 is 17 residues long. The CDR3 bases are TGTGCCAGCAGCCCCCGGAGGAGCGGGGGGACCCACAAGGAGCAGTTCTTC. It translates to CASSPRRSGGTHKEQFF.

This rearrangement joins TRBV6-5 to TRBJ1-1; 11 bases agree with TRBD1. J gave up 4 bases and V 2 bases, and 9 bases lay outside the gene matches. There are 17 residues in the CDR3. From germline, CDR1 is MNHEY and CDR2 SVGAGI. CDR3 in amino acids: CASSYLVPGQGGTEAFF. CDR3 nucleotide sequence: TGTGCCAGCAGTTACCTAGTTCCGGGACAGGGGGGCACTGAAGCTTTCTTT.

This clonotype has more than one count but fewer than ten. This chain links TRBV5-6 with TRBJ1-2; unclear D gene. Germline CDR1 is SGHDT and CDR2 is YYEEEE. The CDR3 runs to 13 residues. V lost 4 bases and J 3 bases, leaving 10 bases between the germline ends. The CDR3 DNA reads as TGTGCCAGCAGCATGACCTCGGACTATGGCTACACCTTC. Protein: CASSMTSDYGYTF.

In this sample, this clonotype turned up many times. The chain recombines TRBV12-3 or TRBV12-4 with TRBJ2-3, with 10 bases aligning to TRBD2. The CDR3 totals 15 residues. Losses at the gene ends were 7 bases for V and 2 bases for J; bases not matched to a gene: 6. Here the CDR3 DNA reads TGTGCCAGCACCGGGACTAGCGAACACACAGATACGCAGTATTTT. It encodes CASTGTSEHTDTQYF.

The chain couples TRBV3-1 to TRBJ2-5; no clear D. Per germline, CDR1 LGHDT and CDR2 YNNKEL (reference sequence). The CDR3 length is 15 residues. V was trimmed by 4 bases and J by 2 bases, leaving 14 bases between them. The CDR3 loop is CASSLPLGPQETQYF. In nucleotides, the CDR3 is TGTGCCAGCAGCCTGCCACTCGGACCACAAGAGACCCAGTACTTC.

The chain joins TRBV6-2 or TRBV6-3 to TRBJ2-7, with TRBD2 matching over 8 bases. The CDR3 extends over 14 amino acids. The germline gives CDR1 MNHEY, CDR2 SVGEGT. Losses at the gene ends were 6 bases for V and 3 bases for J; bases not matched to a gene: 7. DNA of the CDR3: TGTGCCAGCAGGGATAGCGGGAACTTCTACGAGCAGTACTTC. Translated, it gives CASRDSGNFYEQYF.

V and J are TRBV2 and TRBJ1-1; D is ambiguous. Germline-derived CDR1 and CDR2 are SNHLY and FYNNEI. The CDR3 runs to 15 residues. The V and J ends lost 1 base and 1 base respectively, with 10 bases between them. The CDR3 region has the DNA TGTGCCAGCAGTGAAGACAGAGTAACGAACACTGAAGCTTTCTTT. Encoded protein: CASSEDRVTNTEAFF.

There are many counts of this clonotype. The rearrangement joins TRBV27 to TRBJ1-2; TRBD1 aligns across 12 bases. This CDR3 has 15 amino acids. The germline gives CDR1 MNHEY, CDR2 SMNVEV (reference sequence). V gave up 3 bases and J gave up 4 bases; unmatched junction bases: 3. The CDR3 region has the DNA TGTGCCAGCAGTTTGGGGACAGGGGGCAGCTATGGCTACACCTTC. Residues: CASSLGTGGSYGYTF.

The chain combines TRBV11-2 with TRBJ1-6; D might be TRBD1 (5 bases). The CDR3 extends over 15 amino acids. Per the germline V gene, CDR1 is SGHAT and CDR2 is FQNNGV. The V end was cut by 2 bases, the J end by 5 bases, with 10 bases between. The CDR3 here is CASSLRGSHNSPLHF. The CDR3 DNA follows: TGTGCCAGCAGCTTACGGGGGTCCCATAATTCACCCCTCCACTTT.

CDR3 loop: CASSPGTPALNNEQFF. In nucleotides, the CDR3 is TGTGCCAGCTCACCAGGGACTCCAGCTTTAAACAATGAGCAGTTCTTC. This chain links TRBV18 with TRBJ2-1; a possible D gene is TRBD2 (6 bases). Trimming left V 2 bases short and J 5 bases short, with 16 bases between. The CDR3 consists of 16 residues. CDR1 is KGHSH and CDR2 is LQKENI in the germline V gene.

This clonotype was detected only a few times. The V gene is TRBV7-9, the J gene TRBJ2-5; D gene uncertain. From germline, CDR1 is SEHNR and CDR2 FQNEAQ (reference sequence). This CDR3 has 16 residues. Trimming stripped 7 bases from V and 2 bases from J, with 20 bases between. CDR3 DNA: TGTGCCAGCACCCTAGGGTCGGAACCCACACAAGAGACCCAGTACTTC. It translates to CASTLGSEPTQETQYF.

This clonotype was picked up a small number of times. This sequence joins TRBV20-1 and TRBJ2-3, with 8 nucleotides matching TRBD1. V shed 6 bases and J 2 bases; nucleotides not matched to a gene: 19. In germline, CDR1 is DFQATT, CDR2 SNEGSKA (reference sequence). The CDR3 is 18 residues long. In DNA, the CDR3 is TGCAGTGCCCGTAACCGGGACAGGAGCTATCTCAACACAGATACGCAGTATTTT. Amino acids: CSARNRDRSYLNTDTQYF.

CDR3 sequence (DNA): TGTGCCACCAGCAGGGCTAGGCAGTCTGAGCAGTTCTTC. Translation gives CATSRARQSEQFF. The chain uses TRBV15 and TRBJ2-1, with D uncertain. The CDR3 spans 13 residues. Trimming shortened V by 3 bases and J by 9 bases, and 12 bases separated the two germline ends. CDR1 LNHNV and CDR2 YYDKDF come from the germline V gene (reference sequence).

DNA for the CDR3: TGTGCCAGCTCAACCTCGAGGGGGAATGAGCAGTTCTTC. Translated: CASSTSRGNEQFF. V usage is TRBV18 and J usage is TRBJ2-1; perhaps TRBD1 as D (6 bases). This CDR3 comprises 13 residues. V lost 5 bases and J lost 7, with 12 bases in between. Germline V gene data show CDR1 as KGHSH and CDR2 as LQKENI.